A single sample gave rise to the 21 T cell receptor beta chains below, sequenced in a study of CD8 T cells in ankylosing spondylitis. Notes on the study in general: Seemingly characteristic of ankylosing spondylitis blood was a TCR beta motif consisting of eight highly homologous variants.

No antigens are known for them. TCRdb independently ran MiXCR on the 5' RACE reads; one entry per CDR3 protein. The data show roughly 700,000 distinct CDR3 sequences, around 17% seen once. Sequenced: blood, either unsorted or a sorted T cell fraction (not recorded which). The origin of the receptors is a male donor with ankylosing spondylitis.

The chain recombines TRBV10-1 with TRBJ2-3, with a possible D match to TRBD2 (5 bases). V was cut by 2 bases and J by 5 bases, with 11 bases left in between. Germline V gene sequence: CDR1 WNHNN, CDR2 SYGVQD (reference sequence). CDR3 size: 14 residues. The CDR3 region is CASSEGIGVDTQYF. The CDR3 nucleotides read TGCGCCAGCAGTGAGGGGATCGGGGTAGATACGCAGTATTTT.

This clonotype occurred a few times. The chain carries TRBV6-5 and TRBJ2-1; D tentatively fits TRBD1 or TRBD2 (5 bases each). Germline CDR1 reads MNHEY; CDR2 reads SVGAGI. The CDR3 extends over 15 amino acids. Trimming pared 2 bases from V and 5 bases from J, leaving 13 bases between. The CDR3 region is CASSYGAGTHNEQFF. The CDR3 DNA is TGTGCCAGCAGTTACGGGGCAGGGACCCACAATGAGCAGTTCTTC.

The sample holds many counts of this clonotype. V and J are TRBV2 and TRBJ2-1, with 12 nucleotides matching TRBD2. This CDR3 is built from 18 residues. Germline V gene lookup returns CDR1 SNHLY and CDR2 FYNNEI. Losses at the gene ends were 6 bases for V and 0 bases for J; bases not matched to a gene: 9. CDR3 protein: CASSDPASGGASYNEQFF. The CDR3 DNA reads as TGTGCCAGCAGCGACCCAGCTAGCGGGGGGGCCTCCTACAATGAGCAGTTCTTC.

This clonotype was counted between two and nine times. This chain joins TRBV4-1 and TRBJ2-1; 7 bases match TRBD2. The CDR3 has 13 residues. CDR1 and CDR2 (germline): MGHRA, YSYEKL. The trim removed 5 bases at V and 7 bases at J, leaving 5 bases unmatched. The CDR3 nucleotides read TGCGCCAGCAGCGCGGGAGTCTTGAATGAGCAGTTCTTC. Its translation is CASSAGVLNEQFF.

The CDR3 DNA is TGTGCCAGCTCGGGACAGGGCGATAATTCACCCCTCCACTTT. Protein: CASSGQGDNSPLHF. The chain joins TRBV7-8 to TRBJ1-6, with TRBD1 matching over 9 bases. CDR3 length: 14 residues. With 8 bases clipped from V and 5 bases from J, the junction kept 4 bases outside the gene matches. CDR1 and CDR2 from the germline V gene are SGHVS and FQNEAQ.

This clonotype has just a few counts. The chain is built from TRBV7-2 and TRBJ1-1; D might be TRBD1 (6 bases). The germline CDR1 and CDR2 sequences are SGHTA and FQGNSA. There are 16 residues in the CDR3. Trimming shortened V by 5 bases and J by 4 bases, and 20 bases separated the two germline ends. The CDR3 DNA reads TGTGCCAGCAGCAGAGACCGGGCAAGGGGGGGCACTGAAGCTTTCTTT. Translation: CASSRDRARGGTEAFF.

The genes are TRBV12-3 or TRBV12-4 and TRBJ2-3; 7 bases are a match to TRBD2. This CDR3 is 16 amino acids long. V lost 7 bases and J lost 1; bases outside the gene matches: 11. The CDR3 DNA reads TGTGCCAGCAATGAATGGGAGCGGGGTGGCACAGATACGCAGTATTTT. It codes for CASNEWERGGTDTQYF.

This sequence joins TRBV11-3 and TRBJ2-7, with 8 bases that match TRBD2. There are 15 residues in the CDR3. Germline CDR1 is SGHNT and CDR2 is YENEEA. Trimming cost V 5 bases and J 1 base; bases outside gene matches: 7. CDR3 in amino acids: CASSPAPGGSYEQYF. The CDR3 DNA sequence: TGTGCCAGCAGCCCAGCACCGGGGGGGTCCTACGAGCAGTACTTC.

This clonotype has just a few counts. This chain connects TRBV12-3 or TRBV12-4 to TRBJ1-1, with 9 bases that match TRBD1. V was pared by 4 bases and J by 11 bases, with 2 bases of the junction left unmatched. The CDR3 consists of 11 residues. The CDR3 protein is CASSYRGHAFF. CDR3 nucleotides: TGTGCCAGCAGTTACAGGGGGCACGCTTTCTTT.

Many counts were recorded for this clonotype. J is TRBJ2-1 and V is TRBV4-1; D unclear. Germline-derived CDR1 and CDR2 are MGHRA and YSYEKL. CDR3 length equals 12 residues. V dropped 2 bases and J dropped 8 bases, with 7 bases sitting between them. CDR3 sequence (DNA): TGCGCCAGCAGCCAACTCGCGGATGAGCAGTTCTTC. This gives the protein CASSQLADEQFF.

This sequence joins TRBV12-3 or TRBV12-4 and TRBJ1-5; tentative D call: TRBD1 (5 bases). The CDR3 has 15 residues. V was cut by 7 bases and J by 4 bases, with 17 bases left in between. The CDR3 nucleotides are TGTGCCAGCACTATCAGCCCGCAGGGAAATCAGCCCCAGCATTTT. Amino acids: CASTISPQGNQPQHF.

This clonotype was found a few times. This chain uses TRBV20-1 with TRBJ2-7; the D gene is possibly TRBD1 (5 bases). CDR3 size: 13 residues. Germline CDR1 and CDR2: DFQATT and SNEGSKA (reference sequence). V was trimmed by 4 bases and J by 4 bases, leaving 14 bases between them. CDR3 in DNA: TGCAGTGCTATACGGACAACCGATTACGAGCAGTACTTC. Residues: CSAIRTTDYEQYF.

This clonotype came up many times. V and J are TRBV11-2 and TRBJ2-1; 9 bases match TRBD2. Germline V lookup: CDR1 SGHAT, CDR2 FQNNGV. V was pared by 6 bases and J by 7 bases, with 10 bases of the junction left unmatched. The CDR3 sequence is 15 residues long. CDR3 bases: TGTGCCAGCAGGCGAGGCGGGGGGGCCGTAAATGAGCAGTTCTTC. As protein: CASRRGGGAVNEQFF.

This chain joins TRBV6-5 and TRBJ1-3; the D is unclear. This CDR3 has 14 residues. Germline V gene lookup returns CDR1 MNHEY and CDR2 SVGAGI. Trimming removed 3 bases from V and 0 bases from J, with 6 bases in between. This chain's CDR3 is CASSYRDSGNTIYF. The CDR3 DNA reads TGTGCCAGCAGTTATCGGGACTCTGGAAACACCATATATTTT.

This clonotype came up a few times. The gene calls are TRBV20-1 and TRBJ2-7, with a possible D match to TRBD2 (6 bases). Deletions cut 0 bases from V and 2 bases from J, with 17 bases between. This CDR3 is 16 amino acids long. In germline, CDR1 is DFQATT, CDR2 SNEGSKA (reference sequence). The CDR3 bases are TGCAGTGCTAGAGATCTGGTTAGCGGTACCCCCTACGAGCAGTACTTC. Its translation is CSARDLVSGTPYEQYF.

This clonotype turned up a few times. The chain employs TRBV29-1 and TRBJ1-1; D gene uncertain. From germline, CDR1 is SQVTM and CDR2 ANQGSEA. The CDR3 is 13 residues long. The ends were cut back, 3 bases at V and 0 bases at J, with 8 bases in the middle. The CDR3 is CSVDREVNTEAFF. The CDR3 DNA reads TGCAGCGTTGATAGAGAGGTGAACACTGAAGCTTTCTTT.

The chain uses TRBV5-1 and TRBJ1-1; D gene uncertain. Trimming took 7 bases from V and 2 from J, leaving 27 bases between them. Looked up from germline, CDR1 is SGHRS and CDR2 is YFSETQ. CDR3 length: 18 residues. The CDR3 protein is CASSKQGFFDLRNTEAFF. Here the CDR3 DNA reads TGCGCCAGCTCTAAACAAGGTTTTTTTGATCTCAGAAACACTGAAGCTTTCTTT.

This clonotype was picked up many times. This chain joins TRBV5-5 and TRBJ2-2; D is undetermined. The germline V gene encodes CDR1 SGHKS and CDR2 YYEKEE (reference sequence). The CDR3 is 13 residues long. Trimming removed 2 bases at V and 1 base at J, with 3 bases between. The chain's CDR3 is CASSLLNTGELFF. The CDR3, as DNA: TGTGCCAGCAGCTTATTGAACACCGGGGAGCTGTTTTTT.

This clonotype was counted at least ten times. V gene TRBV7-6 combines with J gene TRBJ1-1, with TRBD1 as a possible D gene (5 bases). Between the trimmed V and J ends, which lost 1 base and 3 bases, there was a span of 9 bases. Germline CDR1 SGHVS, CDR2 FNYEAQ. The CDR3 loop spans 14 amino acids. The CDR3 here is CASSLVGDYTEAFF. CDR3 in DNA: TGTGCCAGCAGCTTAGTGGGGGATTACACTGAAGCTTTCTTT.

In its sample, this clonotype was seen a few times. The chain uses TRBV5-1 and TRBJ2-7; TRBD2 agrees at 10 bases. V lost 9 bases to trimming and J lost 3 bases; unmatched junction nucleotides: 9. The CDR3 sequence is 14 residues long. In germline, CDR1 is SGHRS, CDR2 YFSETQ. This CDR3 is CATLPASGSYEQYF. The CDR3 DNA reads TGCGCCACCCTCCCGGCTAGCGGGAGCTACGAGCAGTACTTC. Based on the CDR3 plus reference TRBV5-1 and TRBJ2-7, the full variable domain is KAGVTQTPRYLIKTRGQQVTLSCSPISGHRSVSWYQQTPGQGLQFLFEYFSETQRNKGNFPGRFSGRQFSNSRSEMNVSTLELGDSALYLCATLPASGSYEQYFGPGTRLTVT.

This clonotype was seen more than once but under ten times. V and J are TRBV7-9 and TRBJ2-3; D is possibly TRBD1 or TRBD2 (5 bases each). Germline V gene lookup returns CDR1 SEHNR and CDR2 FQNEAQ (reference sequence). The CDR3 spans 15 residues. The V end was cut by 5 bases, the J end by 2 bases, with 14 bases between. CDR3 DNA: TGTGCCAGCAGCCTCGGGGCGGCGTACACAGATACGCAGTATTTT. Residues: CASSLGAAYTDTQYF.